Below are 32 T cell receptor beta chains sequenced from a single sample in a study of CD8 T cells in ankylosing spondylitis listed by TCRdb under 2017. Libraries were made using 5' RACE. Sequencing used an Illumina HiSeq 2500. TCRdb took the public reads, trimmed them with fastp at Q25, ran MiXCR for clone calling and kept in-frame beta chains. Under each unique CDR3 protein, matching rows form one entry showing the most common genes and DNA. The sample has 180,000 or so distinct CDR3 sequences on record, about 9.9% of them singletons. The ten most abundant clones make up about 29% of the sample. The sample comprised blood, either unsorted or a sorted T cell fraction (not recorded which). The source is a male donor with ankylosing spondylitis or in good health (not recorded which).

This clonotype was picked up a small number of times. The V call is TRBV27, the J call TRBJ2-6; D assignment may be TRBD1 or TRBD2 (5 bases each). Germline-derived CDR1 and CDR2 are MNHEY and SMNVEV (reference sequence). V was pared by 5 bases and J by 5 bases, with 7 bases between. The length of the CDR3 is 13 residues. CDR3 coding DNA: TGTGCCAGCAGTGGGACCCGGGCCAACGTCCTGACTTTC. It encodes CASSGTRANVLTF.

The table lists this clonotype with a few counts. The V gene is TRBV2, the J gene TRBJ2-7; 7 bases agree with TRBD2. Germline V gene sequence: CDR1 SNHLY, CDR2 FYNNEI. The CDR3 extends over 11 amino acids. V dropped 7 bases and J dropped 5; count of bases not matched to a gene: 2. CDR3 amino acids: CASTREDEQYF. The CDR3 nucleotides are TGTGCCAGCACTCGGGAGGACGAGCAGTACTTC. The full variable domain, with the rest looked up from reference TRBV2 and TRBJ2-7, is EPEVTQTPSHQVTQMGQEVILRCVPISNHLYFYWYRQILGQKVEFLVSFYNNEISEKSEIFDDQFSVERPDGSNFTLKIRSTKLEDSAMYFCASTREDEQYFGPGTRLTVT.

There are a few counts of this clonotype. The gene calls are TRBV30 and TRBJ1-2, with 8 bases aligning to TRBD1. V gave up 5 bases and J gave up 8 bases; unmatched junction bases: 7. Per the germline V gene, CDR1 is GTSNPN and CDR2 is SVGIG (reference sequence). There are 12 residues in the CDR3. CDR3 coding DNA: TGTGCCTGGTCAGGGGGCCGAGAGGGCTACACCTTC. This sequence encodes CAWSGGREGYTF. Using reference TRBV30 and TRBJ1-2 for the parts outside the CDR3, the full variable domain is SQTIHQWPATLVQPVGSPLSLECTVEGTSNPNLYWYRQAAGRGLQLLFYSVGIGQISSEVPQNLSASRPQDRQFILSSKKLLLSDSGFYLCAWSGGREGYTFGSGTRLTVV.

This clonotype occurred many times. The rearrangement joins TRBV11-3 to TRBJ1-1, with 10 bases matching TRBD1. CDR1 and CDR2 (germline): SGHNT, YENEEA. This CDR3 is built from 16 residues. V shed 5 bases and J 3 bases; nucleotides not matched to a gene: 9. The CDR3 is CASSLNRDRGYTEAFF. The CDR3 nucleotides are TGTGCCAGCAGCCTCAACCGGGACAGGGGCTACACTGAAGCTTTCTTT.

This clonotype was recorded many times. CDR3 sequence: CAISEGSPNTGELFF. Here the CDR3 DNA reads TGTGCCATCAGTGAAGGGAGTCCGAACACCGGGGAGCTGTTTTTT. This chain links TRBV10-3 with TRBJ2-2; possibly TRBD2 for D (5 bases). CDR1 and CDR2 from the germline V gene are ENHRY and SYGVKD. V gave up 3 bases and J gave up 0 bases, with 8 bases separating them. The CDR3 is 15 residues long.

This chain connects TRBV7-7 to TRBJ2-3; D is possibly TRBD1 (5 bases). The length of the CDR3 is 20 residues. V was cut by 2 bases and J by 0 bases, with 24 bases left in between. The germline V gene has CDR1 SSHAT and CDR2 FNYEAQ (reference sequence). The CDR3 nucleotides are TGTGCCAGCAGCTTAAGGCCATTGAAGCAGGGCTCTCCTAGCACAGATACGCAGTATTTT. Translating it yields CASSLRPLKQGSPSTDTQYF. Full variable domain (outside the CDR3, taken from reference TRBV7-7 and TRBJ2-3): GAGVSQSPRYKVTKRGQDVTLRCDPISSHATLYWYQQALGQGPEFLTYFNYEAQPDKSGLPSDRFSAERPEGSISTLTIQRTEQRDSAMYRCASSLRPLKQGSPSTDTQYFGPGTRLTVL.

This clonotype was found a few times. The chain links TRBV13 to TRBJ2-2, with D perhaps being TRBD1 or TRBD2 (6 bases each). Germline loops: CDR1 PRHDT, CDR2 FYEKMQ (reference sequence). Between the trimmed V and J ends, which lost 2 bases and 1 base, there was a span of 8 bases. The CDR3 runs to 15 residues. CDR3 protein: CASSLRGVNTGELFF. Here the CDR3 DNA reads TGTGCCAGCAGCTTAAGGGGGGTGAACACCGGGGAGCTGTTTTTT.

Only a few counts were recorded for this clonotype. The gene calls are TRBV12-3 or TRBV12-4 and TRBJ1-1, with D uncertain. Trimming left V 5 bases short and J 2 bases short, with 9 bases between. The CDR3 loop spans 13 amino acids. CDR3 sequence reads: CASSREENTEAFF. In DNA form, the CDR3 reads TGTGCCAGCAGTCGGGAAGAAAACACTGAAGCTTTCTTT.

Details on this clonotype: The junction departs from the called germline gene at one end, perhaps through a read error. This chain links TRBV10-3 with TRBJ2-1; TRBD1 is a possible D gene (6 bases). In germline, CDR1 is ENHRY, CDR2 SYGVKD. This CDR3 region has 19 residues. The CDR3 reads CTISESGGFTGSSYNEQFF. DNA of the CDR3: TGTACCATCAGTGAGTCTGGGGGATTTACAGGGAGCTCCTACAATGAGCAGTTCTTC.

A few counts support this clonotype. The V and J genes are TRBV29-1 and TRBJ2-7, with 9 bases lining up with TRBD1. Losses at the gene ends were 4 bases for V and 7 bases for J; bases not matched to a gene: 11. The CDR3 is 14 amino acids. The germline V gene has CDR1 SQVTM and CDR2 ANQGSEA. The CDR3 nucleotides read TGCAGCGTTGCTGACGGGACAGGGTTTGGGGAGCAGTACTTC. The encoded protein is CSVADGTGFGEQYF.

This clonotype was seen many times. V is TRBV5-1 and J is TRBJ1-1, with D unclear. V lost 1 base and J 1 base, leaving 11 bases between the germline ends. Germline CDR1 is SGHRS and CDR2 is YFSETQ. The CDR3 is 15 amino acids. CDR3 region: CASSLSGGRNTEAFF. The CDR3 DNA is TGCGCCAGCAGCTTGAGCGGTGGACGGAACACTGAAGCTTTCTTT.

This clonotype has ten or more counts. The rearrangement uses TRBV4-3 and TRBJ2-7; 11 bases fit TRBD1. Germline CDR1 is LGHNA and CDR2 is YSLEER. This CDR3 contains 18 residues. The V segment lost 1 base and the J segment 2 bases; nucleotides outside the gene matches: 10. The DNA for the CDR3 is TGCGCCAGCAGCCAAGGGACAGGGGGCGTTATCGGGACCTACGAGCAGTACTTC. Translating it yields CASSQGTGGVIGTYEQYF.

This clonotype was seen at least ten times. The chain recombines TRBV29-1 with TRBJ2-1, with D unclear. V lost 7 bases and J lost 6, with 16 bases in between. The CDR3 is made up of 13 amino acids. Germline V gene lookup returns CDR1 SQVTM and CDR2 ANQGSEA. The CDR3 nucleotides are TGCAGCGCCGCAGCTACGTCTTCCAATGAGCAGTTCTTC. Residues: CSAAATSSNEQFF.

Written as DNA, the CDR3 is TGCAGTGCTAAACGAAGAACGGGACAGTCAAATCAGCCCCAGCATTTT. Translated, it gives CSAKRRTGQSNQPQHF. The V call is TRBV20-1, the J call TRBJ1-5; 7 bases fit TRBD1. Trimming cost V 4 bases and J 4 bases; bases outside gene matches: 13. The CDR3 runs to 16 residues. Germline-derived CDR1 and CDR2 are DFQATT and SNEGSKA (reference sequence).

The chain carries TRBV25-1 and TRBJ2-2; D uncertain. Trimming cost V 6 bases and J 3 bases, with 11 bases left between them. CDR1 is MGHDK, CDR2 SYGVNS, per germline. The CDR3 has 14 residues. CDR3: CASRSIADTGELFF. In DNA, the CDR3 is TGTGCCAGCAGGTCAATAGCCGACACCGGGGAGCTGTTTTTT.

This clonotype was seen ten or more times. This rearrangement joins TRBV29-1 to TRBJ2-2; 12 positions match TRBD2. The junction had 0 bases not matched to a gene; V was cut back by 7 bases and J by 0 bases. Per germline, CDR1 SQVTM and CDR2 ANQGSEA. The CDR3 length is 14 residues. The CDR3 sequence: CSGLAGANTGELFF. CDR3 DNA: TGCAGCGGACTAGCGGGAGCGAACACCGGGGAGCTGTTTTTT.

The chain has TRBV20-1 and TRBJ1-1, with D maybe TRBD1 (6 bases). Germline V gives CDR1 DFQATT, CDR2 SNEGSKA (reference sequence). The CDR3 contains 13 residues. Trimming pared 6 bases from V and 3 bases from J, leaving 14 bases between. The CDR3 bases are TGCAGTGCCCCGAGCGGGGGGCACACTGAAGCTTTCTTT. Protein product: CSAPSGGHTEAFF.

This clonotype was recorded many times. The chain uses TRBV11-2 and TRBJ2-5, with D maybe TRBD2 (6 bases). The CDR3 loop spans 14 amino acids. CDR1 and CDR2 (germline): SGHAT, FQNNGV. V dropped 5 bases and J dropped 1 base, with 11 bases sitting between them. The CDR3 sequence: CASSPWDFQETQYF. CDR3 DNA: TGTGCCAGCAGCCCCTGGGACTTCCAAGAGACCCAGTACTTC. Complete variable domain (other parts from reference TRBV11-2 and TRBJ2-5): EAGVAQSPRYKIIEKRQSVAFWCNPISGHATLYWYQQILGQGPKLLIQFQNNGVVDDSQLPKDRFSAERLKGVDSTLKIQPAKLEDSAVYLCASSPWDFQETQYFGPGTRLLVL.

CDR3 amino acids: CASSQPRTSGTDTQYF. The CDR3, as DNA: TGTGCCAGCAGCCAACCTCGGACTAGCGGCACAGATACGCAGTATTTT. This chain joins TRBV3-1 and TRBJ2-3, with TRBD2 identical over 9 bases. The germline V gene has CDR1 LGHDT and CDR2 YNNKEL (reference sequence). The V segment lost 2 bases and the J segment 1 base; nucleotides outside the gene matches: 4. The CDR3 runs 16 residues.

This clonotype has ten or more counts. The chain uses TRBV9 and TRBJ2-1, with 9 bases fitting TRBD2. Germline CDR1 and CDR2: SGDLS and YYNGEE. This CDR3 comprises 16 residues. The trim removed 3 bases at V and 5 bases at J, leaving 9 bases unmatched. CDR3 loop: CASSAHSGGRNNEQFF. CDR3 nucleotide sequence: TGTGCCAGCAGCGCACATAGCGGGGGCCGGAACAATGAGCAGTTCTTC.

This chain links TRBV3-1 with TRBJ2-3, with a tentative D call TRBD2 (5 bases). V was trimmed by 5 bases and J by 6 bases, leaving 12 bases between them. Germline V gene sequence: CDR1 LGHDT, CDR2 YNNKEL (reference sequence). The CDR3 totals 13 residues. The CDR3 region has the DNA TGTGCCAGCAGCACCCGTGGCGGGGATACGCAGTATTTT. Translating it yields CASSTRGGDTQYF.

This clonotype was seen many times. The chain carries TRBV28 and TRBJ2-7, with TRBD1 matching over 10 bases. CDR3 length: 17 residues. Unmatched junction bases numbered 11, after V lost 3 bases and J lost 3 bases. The germline V gene has CDR1 MDHEN and CDR2 SYDVKM. The CDR3 DNA sequence: TGTGCCAGCAGTTTGCCGAATACCGGGACAGGGGTCTACGAGCAGTACTTC. Translating it yields CASSLPNTGTGVYEQYF.

This clonotype showed up just a few times. V and J are TRBV10-3 and TRBJ2-4, with no clear D. Germline-derived CDR1 and CDR2 are ENHRY and SYGVKD. V was cut by 0 bases and J by 7 bases, with 10 bases left in between. The CDR3 totals 14 residues. The CDR3 protein is CAISESSSMNIQYF. In DNA form, the CDR3 reads TGTGCCATCAGTGAGTCGTCCAGTATGAACATTCAGTACTTC.

The sample holds many counts of this clonotype. This chain links TRBV29-1 with TRBJ1-2; D not resolved. The CDR3 is 12 amino acids. The V gene lost 6 bases and the J gene lost 3 bases, with 11 bases spanning the gap. Per germline, CDR1 SQVTM and CDR2 ANQGSEA. The chain's CDR3 is CSVERADYGYTF. The CDR3 DNA follows: TGCAGCGTCGAGCGGGCAGACTATGGCTACACCTTC. The whole variable domain, remainder taken from reference TRBV29-1 and TRBJ1-2, is SAVISQKPSRDICQRGTSLTIQCQVDSQVTMMFWYRQQPGQSLTLIATANQGSEATYESGFVIDKFPISRPNLTFSTLTVSNMSPEDSSIYLCSVERADYGYTFGSGTRLTVV.

The genes are TRBV28 and TRBJ1-2; D possibly corresponds to TRBD1 (6 bases). V dropped 5 bases and J dropped 6 bases, with 10 bases sitting between them. Per germline, CDR1 MDHEN and CDR2 SYDVKM. The CDR3 contains 12 residues. The CDR3 loop is CASSIYRDGYTF. The CDR3 DNA reads as TGTGCCAGCAGTATCTACAGGGATGGCTACACCTTC.

This clonotype was counted ten times or more. V usage is TRBV9 and J usage is TRBJ1-1; D unclear. V lost 4 bases and J 5 bases, leaving 12 bases between the germline ends. Germline values: CDR1 SGDLS, CDR2 YYNGEE. This CDR3 spans 13 amino acids. CDR3 sequence: CASSPRLGTEAFF. CDR3 in DNA: TGTGCCAGCAGCCCAAGACTCGGGACTGAAGCTTTCTTT.

Regarding this clonotype: This clone may be a read error of a much larger clone one base away. The chain couples TRBV5-6 to TRBJ2-1; D is unresolved. Germline loops: CDR1 SGHDT, CDR2 YYEEEE. This CDR3 comprises 11 residues. The CDR3 DNA sequence: TGTGCCAACAGCTGGGGTCATGAGCAGTTCTTC. Translating gives CANSWGHEQFF.

This clonotype showed up many times. V and J are TRBV27 and TRBJ2-1; 7 positions match TRBD1. Germline CDR1 and CDR2: MNHEY and SMNVEV (reference sequence). This CDR3 is built from 14 residues. The ends lost 4 bases at V and 10 bases at J; junction bases unmatched: 10. The CDR3 region is CASSSGQWSSEQFF. In nucleotides, the CDR3 is TGTGCCAGCAGTTCGGGACAGTGGTCGAGCGAGCAGTTCTTC.

Many counts were recorded for this clonotype. The chain combines TRBV12-3 or TRBV12-4 with TRBJ2-7, with D unresolved. The V end was cut by 5 bases, the J end by 3 bases, with 17 bases between. The CDR3 is 15 residues long. CDR3 sequence: CASSHDPQAFYEQYF. DNA of the CDR3: TGTGCCAGCAGTCATGACCCCCAGGCGTTCTACGAGCAGTACTTC.

In this sample, this clonotype turned up many times. This rearrangement joins TRBV12-3 or TRBV12-4 to TRBJ2-3; perhaps TRBD2 as D (6 bases). V was clipped by 7 bases and J by 0 bases, with 20 bases between them. This CDR3 spans 17 amino acids. The DNA for the CDR3 is TGTGCCAGCACCCCGGGACTCAGTCTTCGGAGCACAGATACGCAGTATTTT. As protein: CASTPGLSLRSTDTQYF.

In regard to this clonotype: This sequence may be a read error, since a much larger clone differs from it by one base. The chain joins TRBV5-1 to TRBJ2-3, with TRBD2 matching 8 bases. CDR3 length: 16 amino acids. CDR1 SGHRS and CDR2 YFSETQ come from the germline V gene. This chain's CDR3 is CTSSPGRAGGTDTQYF. DNA of the CDR3: TGCACCAGCAGCCCCGGTCGGGCGGGAGGTACAGATACGCAGTATTTT. Complete variable domain (other parts from reference TRBV5-1 and TRBJ2-3): KAGVTQTPRYLIKTRGQQVTLSCSPISGHRSVSWYQQTPGQGLQFLFEYFSETQRNKGNFPGRFSGRQFSNSRSEMNVSTLELGDSALYLCTSSPGRAGGTDTQYFGPGTRLTVL.

The J gene is TRBJ2-1, the V gene TRBV19; TRBD2 matches at 8 bases. The germline gives CDR1 LNHDA, CDR2 SQIVND (reference sequence). V trimming: 3 bases; J trimming: 3 bases; junction bases outside the gene matches: 7. The CDR3 sequence is 16 residues long. CDR3 nucleotide sequence: TGTGCCAGTAGTATCTCCGCGGGAGGTGTCTACAATGAGCAGTTCTTC. Protein: CASSISAGGVYNEQFF. The complete variable domain, with remaining parts taken from reference TRBV19 and TRBJ2-1, reads DGGITQSPKYLFRKEGQNVTLSCEQNLNHDAMYWYRQDPGQGLRLIYYSQIVNDFQKGDIAEGYSVSREKKESFPLTVTSAQKNPTAFYLCASSISAGGVYNEQFFGPGTRLTVL.